This T cell receptor (beta chain) was retrieved from a study of cytomegalovirus exposure and HLA in healthy donors. Study information: The approximately 660 first-cohort repertoires shared a platform with the 120 or so validation repertoires, as reported in a later analysis.

A note on this clone: Its antigen is undetermined.

V lost 7 bases, J lost 0 bases, and 16 bases lay in between. This CDR3 spans 15 amino acids. Germline CDR1 and CDR2: GTSNPN and SVGIG (reference sequence). Overall study findings and caveats: TCR beta chains numbering more than 150 were designated cytomegalovirus-associated. The CMV antigen specificity of a few CMV-associated chains was confirmed through in vitro analysis.

The donors were part of the validation cohort, which consisted of 120 subjects and was separate from the first cohort of 666 subjects. Clones were sequenced by immunoSEQ multiplex PCR, and TCRdb holds only the in-frame ones, with some missing. The sample carries some 90,000 clones, 96% recorded once. The gene calls are TRBV30 and TRBJ1-5; D is unresolved. The specimen sequenced was PBMCs. This clonotype was obtained from a man aged 18 to 35 in good health and CMV-seronegative. CDR3 coding DNA: TGTGCCTATGGTCGGCGGGAGTATAGCAATCAGCCCCAGCATTTT. Amino acid sequence: CAYGRREYSNQPQHF.